This T cell receptor (beta chain) was identified during a study of blood T cell repertoires in COVID-19. Study information: Nucleic acid was either cDNA or gDNA, and it came from T cells, B-cell-depleted T cells, or PBMCs.

Assay: immunoSEQ multiplex PCR; the TCRdb copy retains only in-frame clones and omits some. The sample has 55,000 to 65,000 clones; around 87% are singletons. V was clipped by 7 bases and J by 0 bases; unmatched bases: 6. From germline, CDR1 is SNHLY and CDR2 FYNNEI. CDR3 length equals 17 residues. This TCR derives from a man in his 60s with active or convalescent COVID-19. Sequenced input: peripheral blood. The J gene is TRBJ2-3, the V gene TRBV2; 14 bases map to TRBD2. CDR3 DNA sequence: TGTGCCAGCACCGGGACTAGCGGGAGAGCAAGCACAGATACGCAGTATTTT. Protein: CASTGTSGRASTDTQYF.